The sequence of this TCR beta chain was determined in a study of T cells after yellow fever vaccination. Across the study: Preparing low-cell-number fractions relied on SMART-Seq v4 Ultra Low Input.

TCRdb reprocessed the 5' RACE reads with MiXCR, giving one entry per CDR3 protein. The data show about 320,000 distinct CDR3 sequences, around 13% seen once. With 9 bases removed from V and 3 bases from J, the gap between germline ends came to 24 bases. The CDR3 contains 16 residues. Germline values: CDR1 SGHRS, CDR2 YFSETQ. Broader study findings: CD4 and CD8 compartments shared a small share of clonotypes, likely from convergent recombination.

This clonotype has a handful of counts. The antigen is not known. This chain joins TRBV5-1 and TRBJ1-2; weak D call: TRBD1 (6 bases). This receptor was identified in a man between 18 and 35 years old who received the YFV17D yellow fever vaccine. The specimen was CD4+ T cells sorted from PBMCs, collected 15 days after the yellow fever booster vaccination. The CDR3 nucleotides read TGCGCCACAAACCCGGGCGGGGGGCGCTTGGACTATGGCTACACCTTC. It specifies CATNPGGGRLDYGYTF.